Given below is one T cell receptor (beta chain) in context. What it binds is not known. The V and J ends lost 3 bases and 5 bases, in that order; junction bases with no gene match: 4. In germline, CDR1 is DFQATT, CDR2 SNEGSKA (reference sequence). CDR3 size: 14 residues. The data stem from a study of post-analysis software for immune sequencing data. Study-level points and caveats: Among multiple sclerosis patients, normalized Chao1 diversity was significantly below that of controls. Comparison of patients with controls showed five TRBV segments more frequent in patients, TRBV5-6, TRBV5-1 and TRBV20-1 among them.

Researchers reported that TCR beta cDNA libraries carried unique molecular identifiers. TCRdb redid the calling of the PCR reads with MiXCR, one entry per CDR3 protein. The data hold some 890,000 distinct CDR3 sequences, with approximately 50% observed a single time. V is TRBV20-1 and J is TRBJ2-2, with 9 bases aligning to TRBD1. The clonotype was recovered from a girl between 5 and 17 years old with multiple sclerosis. Sequencing was done on a sample of blood. The CDR3 bases are TGCAGTGCTAGGCGGGACAGGGCAACCGGGGAGCTGTTTTTT. Its translation: CSARRDRATGELFF.